Listed below are T cell receptor beta chains from one sample, sequenced in a study of cytomegalovirus exposure and HLA in healthy donors. The repertoire was sequenced with immunoSEQ multiplex PCR; TCRdb's copy has only in-frame clones and lacks some. The table lists some 150,000 clones, roughly four fifths of them singletons. Sequencing was performed on PBMCs. These receptors all come from a female donor in good health and CMV-seropositive. Both conserved end residues are part of each CDR3. D genes are given only for firm matches. The size of a clone is reported for some rows only, either as once, few or many, or as a class for expanded clones.

once	TRBD2	TRBV5-6	TRBJ2-6	CASSFRTSGISGANVLTF	TGTGCCAGCAGCTTCCGGACTAGCGGGATCTCTGGGGCCAACGTCCTGACTTTC
once	TRBD1	TRBV9	TRBJ2-1	CASSGPGTGAREQFF	TGTGCCAGCAGCGGACCCGGGACAGGCGCACGGGAGCAGTTCTTC
NA	NA	TRBV5-1	TRBJ1-1	CASFYQHRDQAFF	TGCGCCAGCTTTTATCAACACAGGGATCAAGCTTTCTTT
NA	NA	TRBV7-2	TRBJ1-1	CASSFGLNTEAFF	TGTGCCAGCAGCTTCGGTTTGAACACTGAAGCTTTCTTT
NA	TRBD1	TRBV10-1	TRBJ2-5	CASSDRQGPETQYF	TGCGCCAGCAGTGACAGACAGGGCCCGGAGACCCAGTACTTC
NA	TRBD2	TRBV7-2	TRBJ2-7	CASRLAGGSDREQYF	TGTGCCAGCAGACTAGCGGGAGGGTCCGACCGGGAGCAGTACTTC
NA	TRBD2	TRBV10-2	TRBJ2-7	CASSESRGGYEQYF	TGCGCCAGCAGTGAGTCACGGGGGGGGTACGAGCAGTACTTC
NA	NA	TRBV29-1	TRBJ1-1	CSVVSSTGRVNTEAFF	TGCAGCGTTGTTAGTTCGACAGGTAGGGTGAACACTGAAGCTTTCTTT
NA	NA	TRBV7-9	TRBJ1-3	CASRQQGSGNTIYF	TGTGCCAGCAGACAACAGGGCTCTGGAAACACCATATATTTT
NA	TRBD2	TRBV27	TRBJ2-1	CASSLAPLAAQYNEQFF	TGTGCCAGCAGTTTAGCTCCCCTAGCGGCCCAATACAATGAGCAGTTCTTC
NA	NA	TRBV18	TRBJ2-3	CASSPPGATTDTQYF	TGTGCCAGCTCACCACCGGGGGCCACCACAGATACGCAGTATTTT
NA	NA	TRBV7-9	TRBJ2-7	CASSSSGVNEQYF	TGTGCCAGCAGCAGCTCGGGGGTCAACGAGCAGTACTTC
once	TRBD1	TRBV6-5	TRBJ1-1	CASSYSGGQEAFF	TGTGCCAGCAGTTACTCTGGGGGACAGGAAGCTTTCTTT
few	TRBD2	TRBV9	TRBJ2-7	CASSSGLASSYEQYF	TGTGCCAGCAGCTCCGGACTAGCGAGCTCCTACGAGCAGTACTTC
NA	NA	TRBV7-9	TRBJ2-6	CASSLVGRVPGANVLTF	TGTGCCAGCAGCTTAGTGGGCAGGGTCCCTGGGGCCAACGTCCTGACTTTC
NA	TRBD2	TRBV11-1	TRBJ2-7	CASSLSSSGSLYEQYF	TGTGCCAGCAGCCTAAGTTCTAGCGGGAGTCTATACGAGCAGTACTTC
few	NA	TRBV11-2	TRBJ2-7	CASSFNYEQYF	TGTGCCAGCAGCTTTAATTACGAGCAGTACTTC
few	NA	TRBV30	TRBJ2-3	CAWSGGSGRSSTDTQYF	TGTGCCTGGTCTGGGGGTAGCGGCCGATCTAGCACAGATACGCAGTATTTT
NA	NA	TRBV5-1	TRBJ2-7	CASSLAGVTYEQYF	TGCGCCAGCAGCTTGGCGGGGGTCACCTACGAGCAGTACTTC
NA	TRBD2	TRBV5-6	TRBJ2-7	CASSPSGGAYEQYF	TGTGCCAGCAGTCCTAGCGGGGGGGCCTACGAGCAGTACTTC
few	TRBD1	TRBV6-1	TRBJ2-3	CASSGRQGVGTDTQYF	TGTGCCAGCAGTGGGAGACAGGGGGTCGGCACAGATACGCAGTATTTT
NA	NA	TRBV30	TRBJ1-3	CAWSPAAGNTIYF	TGTGCCTGGAGTCCCGCGGCTGGAAACACCATATATTTT
NA	NA	TRBV7-9	TRBJ1-5	CSSSLDSYQPQHF	TGTTCCAGCAGCTTGGACAGTTATCAGCCCCAGCATTTT
NA	TRBD2	TRBV30	TRBJ2-7	CAWTSGFESGRGEQYF	TGTGCCTGGACGTCGGGGTTTGAAAGCGGGAGGGGCGAGCAGTACTTC
NA	TRBD1	TRBV27	TRBJ2-4	CASSLFGDRGRAKNIQYF	TGTGCCAGCAGTTTATTCGGGGACAGGGGGCGAGCCAAAAACATTCAGTACTTC
NA	NA	TRBV5-1	TRBJ1-1	CASSPSAGVNTEAFF	TGCGCCAGCAGCCCCTCGGCAGGGGTGAACACTGAAGCTTTCTTT
NA	NA	TRBV18	TRBJ2-7	CASSPPVLDEQYF	TGTGCCAGCTCACCACCGGTTTTAGACGAGCAGTACTTC
NA	TRBD1	TRBV6-5	TRBJ2-7	CASSSHTGTGYYEQYF	TGTGCCAGCAGTTCCCATACGGGGACAGGGTACTACGAGCAGTACTTC
once	NA	TRBV1	TRBJ2-5	CTSSHHWGGPGQETQYF	TGCACCAGCAGCCACCATTGGGGGGGGCCGGGCCAAGAGACCCAGTACTTC
few	TRBD2	TRBV29-1	TRBJ2-5	CSVERLAGGRETQYF	TGCAGCGTTGAAAGACTAGCGGGAGGTCGCGAGACCCAGTACTTC
once	NA	TRBV10-3	TRBJ1-3	CAIMGANSGNTIYF	TGTGCCATCATGGGGGCTAACTCTGGAAACACCATATATTTT
NA	TRBD2	TRBV5-1	TRBJ2-1	CASSHGTSGIFGNEQFF	TGCGCCAGCAGCCACGGGACTAGCGGGATCTTCGGCAATGAGCAGTTCTTC
NA	TRBD2	TRBV19	TRBJ2-2	CASSLFGGGNTGELFF	TGTGCCAGTAGCCTATTTGGGGGGGGGAACACCGGGGAGCTGTTTTTT
few	TRBD1	TRBV28	TRBJ2-5	CASRDRGVWETQYF	TGTGCCAGCAGGGACAGGGGAGTTTGGGAGACCCAGTACTTC
NA	NA	TRBV11-1	TRBJ2-2	CASSLASTTAYTGELFF	TGTGCCAGCAGCTTAGCCTCCACGACAGCTTACACCGGGGAGCTGTTTTTT
NA	NA	TRBV5-4	TRBJ2-7	CASSLGTGEQYF	TGTGCCAGCAGCTTGGGGACGGGAGAGCAGTACTTC
NA	NA	TRBV6-1	TRBJ2-1	CASSEGTSYNEQFF	TGTGCCAGCAGTGAAGGGACAAGCTACAATGAGCAGTTCTTC
NA	TRBD1	TRBV6-6	TRBJ1-1	CASSYSGQGAFF	TGTGCCAGCAGTTACTCGGGACAGGGTGCTTTCTTT
NA	NA	TRBV7-9	TRBJ1-3	CASSLGVTGNTIYF	TGTGCCAGCAGCTTAGGTGTAACTGGAAACACCATATATTTT
NA	NA	TRBV10-3	TRBJ1-1	CAISDRGEAFF	TGTGCCATCAGTGACAGGGGTGAAGCTTTCTTT
NA	TRBD1	TRBV27	TRBJ1-2	CASRRTGGDYGYTF	TGTGCCAGCAGGCGTACAGGGGGCGACTATGGCTACACCTTC
NA	TRBD2	TRBV19	TRBJ2-7	CASSPQARTAGDEQYF	TGTGCCAGTAGCCCACAGGCTCGGACAGCGGGGGACGAGCAGTACTTC
NA	NA	TRBV5-1	TRBJ2-3	CASSLTSRYTSTDTQYF	TGCGCCAGCAGCTTGACTAGTCGATATACTAGCACAGATACGCAGTATTTT
NA	NA	TRBV14	TRBJ2-2	CASSQARNTGELFF	TGTGCCAGCAGCCAAGCCAGGAACACCGGGGAGCTGTTTTTT
NA	TRBD1	TRBV11-2	TRBJ1-4	CASSLAHRQGEKLFF	TGTGCCAGCAGCTTAGCCCACCGACAGGGCGAAAAACTGTTTTTT
NA	TRBD2	TRBV29-1	TRBJ2-7	CSVCRTQQGPGLASYEQYF	TGCAGCGTTTGTCGTACGCAACAGGGGCCGGGACTAGCGTCTTACGAGCAGTACTTC
NA	NA	TRBV5-4	TRBJ2-1	CASSLGGMRNNEQFF	TGTGCCAGCAGCTTGGGAGGGATGAGAAACAATGAGCAGTTCTTC
NA	TRBD1	TRBV2	TRBJ1-4	CASSSTGANEKLFF	TGTGCCAGCAGTTCGACAGGGGCTAATGAAAAACTGTTTTTT
NA	NA	TRBV5-1	TRBJ1-3	CASSLAGFGNTIYF	TGCGCCAGCAGCTTAGCAGGGTTTGGGAACACCATATATTTT
NA	TRBD1	TRBV28	TRBJ1-2	CASSVPGTDGYTF	TGTGCCAGCAGTGTCCCCGGGACAGATGGCTACACCTTC